Shown below are 14 T cell receptor beta chains from a single sample sequenced in a study of shared clonotypes between healthy human individuals. The protocol was immunoSEQ multiplex PCR, while the TCRdb copy is restricted to in-frame clones and leaves out a portion. This repertoire shows more than 2 million clones, roughly 95% found once; its top ten account for approximately 0.13%. The source material was naive CD4+ T cells sorted from blood. Specified subset: CD45RA+ positively selected. The receptors derive from a man in his late teens or twenties in good health.

The chain uses TRBV5-1 and TRBJ1-1, with 11 positions matching TRBD1. The V and J ends lost 2 bases and 7 bases, in that order; junction bases with no gene match: 7. Germline V gene lookup returns CDR1 SGHRS and CDR2 YFSETQ. The length of the CDR3 is 15 residues. CDR3 in DNA: TGCGCCAGCAGCTTAGGACAGGGGGCTATAGGTGAAGCTTTCTTT. Amino acid sequence: CASSLGQGAIGEAFF. Full variable domain (missing parts from reference TRBV5-1 and TRBJ1-1): KAGVTQTPRYLIKTRGQQVTLSCSPISGHRSVSWYQQTPGQGLQFLFEYFSETQRNKGNFPGRFSGRQFSNSRSEMNVSTLELGDSALYLCASSLGQGAIGEAFFGQGTRLTVV.

This clone was picked up one time. Other DNA sequences within the sample encode an identical CDR3. The chain joins TRBV9 to TRBJ2-2; 9 positions match TRBD2. The CDR3 length is 16 residues. Losses at the gene ends were 0 bases for V and 2 bases for J; bases not matched to a gene: 2. CDR1 and CDR2 (germline): SGDLS, YYNGEE. CDR3 in amino acids: CASSVVSGSNTGELFF. The CDR3 coding sequence is TGTGCCAGCAGCGTAGTTAGCGGGAGTAACACCGGGGAGCTGTTTTTT. Based on the CDR3 plus reference TRBV9 and TRBJ2-2, the full variable domain is DSGVTQTPKHLITATGQRVTLRCSPRSGDLSVYWYQQSLDQGLQFLIQYYNGEERAKGNILERFSAQQFPDLHSELNLSSLELGDSALYFCASSVVSGSNTGELFFGEGSRLTVL.

This clone was counted once. The chain employs TRBV11-2 and TRBJ1-3; D not resolved. V lost 4 bases and J lost 0, with 7 bases in between. The CDR3 is 14 residues long. From germline, CDR1 is SGHAT and CDR2 FQNNGV. CDR3 in DNA: TGTGCCAGCAGCTCCTTAAGCTCTGGAAACACCATATATTTT. It specifies CASSSLSSGNTIYF.

The CDR3 DNA follows: TGTGCCAGCAGTTATTACCAGGGGAACACTGAAGCTTTCTTT. It encodes CASSYYQGNTEAFF. V usage is TRBV6-5 and J usage is TRBJ1-1; D may be TRBD1 (5 bases). Germline V gene sequence: CDR1 MNHEY, CDR2 SVGAGI. Trimming stripped 3 bases from V and 1 base from J, with 9 bases between. This CDR3 comprises 14 residues.

CDR3 residues: CSVDGQMNTEAFF. CDR3 sequence (DNA): TGCAGCGTCGATGGACAAATGAACACTGAAGCTTTCTTT. The chain carries TRBV29-1 and TRBJ1-1, with D perhaps matching TRBD1 (5 bases). Germline V gene lookup returns CDR1 SQVTM and CDR2 ANQGSEA. The ends were cut back, 6 bases at V and 0 bases at J, with 11 bases in the middle. The CDR3 length is 13 residues.

The genes are TRBV2 and TRBJ2-1; tentative D call: TRBD2 (5 bases). Per the germline V gene, CDR1 is SNHLY and CDR2 is FYNNEI. The CDR3 totals 14 residues. V was cut by 3 bases and J by 3 bases, with 9 bases left in between. Written as DNA, the CDR3 is TGTGCCAGCAGTGAGAGGACTTACTACAATGAGCAGTTCTTC. The encoded protein is CASSERTYYNEQFF. The full variable domain, completed using reference TRBV2 and TRBJ2-1, is EPEVTQTPSHQVTQMGQEVILRCVPISNHLYFYWYRQILGQKVEFLVSFYNNEISEKSEIFDDQFSVERPDGSNFTLKIRSTKLEDSAMYFCASSERTYYNEQFFGPGTRLTVL.

Worth noting for this clone: This sample includes further DNA sequences coding for the same CDR3. The rearrangement uses TRBV30 and TRBJ1-1, with no clear D. From germline, CDR1 is GTSNPN and CDR2 SVGIG (reference sequence). The V end lost 5 bases, the J end lost 3 bases, and 7 bases lay between the germline ends. CDR3 size: 11 residues. The CDR3: CAWSRDTEAFF. For the CDR3, the DNA is TGTGCCTGGTCCCGGGACACTGAAGCTTTCTTT.

CDR3: CASSDLIPGTSGMSEQFF. The CDR3 DNA is TGTGCCAGCAGTGACCTAATTCCCGGGACTAGCGGGATGAGTGAGCAGTTCTTC. The chain is built from TRBV25-1 and TRBJ2-1, with 13 bases matching TRBD2. With 3 bases clipped from V and 9 bases from J, the junction kept 14 bases outside the gene matches. Germline-derived CDR1 and CDR2 are MGHDK and SYGVNS. CDR3 length equals 18 residues.

The rearrangement joins TRBV5-1 to TRBJ2-1; 7 bases are a match to TRBD2. Germline loops: CDR1 SGHRS, CDR2 YFSETQ. This CDR3 comprises 16 residues. The V segment lost 0 bases and the J segment 8 bases; nucleotides outside the gene matches: 11. CDR3 sequence reads: CASSLAGGLVADEQFF. For the CDR3, the DNA is TGCGCCAGCAGCTTGGCCGGAGGACTAGTCGCAGATGAGCAGTTCTTC.

The chain uses TRBV7-8 and TRBJ2-3, with D unresolved. The CDR3 contains 12 residues. Between the trimmed V and J ends, which lost 1 base and 7 bases, there was a span of 6 bases. Per germline, CDR1 SGHVS and CDR2 FQNEAQ. The DNA for the CDR3 is TGTGCCAGCAGCTTAGACCAAAATACGCAGTATTTT. Translation gives CASSLDQNTQYF.

This clone has just one count. The chain carries TRBV5-1 and TRBJ1-2, with D possibly matching TRBD1 (5 bases). V was trimmed by 2 bases and J by 8 bases, leaving 16 bases between them. This CDR3 is built from 14 residues. Germline CDR1 and CDR2: SGHRS and YFSETQ. The chain's CDR3 is CASSFGDDYGGYTF. The CDR3 DNA follows: TGCGCCAGCAGCTTTGGGGACGACTATGGAGGCTACACCTTC.

This chain links TRBV5-1 with TRBJ2-4; D may be TRBD1 (7 bases). Deletions cut 4 bases from V and 0 bases from J, with 17 bases between. The CDR3 spans 17 residues. Germline-derived CDR1 and CDR2 are SGHRS and YFSETQ. CDR3 residues: CASSPGQEGLAKNIQYF. Written as DNA, the CDR3 is TGCGCCAGCAGCCCCGGACAGGAGGGGTTAGCCAAAAACATTCAGTACTTC.

The chain combines TRBV4-1 with TRBJ2-7; tentative D call: TRBD1 (6 bases). Trimming took off 2 bases at V and 5 bases at J, with 16 bases between the two ends. Germline-derived CDR1 and CDR2 are MGHRA and YSYEKL. The CDR3 consists of 15 residues. CDR3 DNA: TGCGCCAGCAGCCAAAAGACGGACAGCCGAAACGAGCAGTACTTC. This gives the protein CASSQKTDSRNEQYF.

The chain links TRBV5-1 to TRBJ1-3; TRBD1 agrees at 7 bases. CDR1 is SGHRS, CDR2 YFSETQ, per germline. The CDR3 is 14 residues long. With 8 bases clipped from V and 6 bases from J, the junction kept 11 bases outside the gene matches. CDR3 coding DNA: TGCGCCAGTACCCCCGGGACAGCATTAAACACCATATATTTT. This encodes CASTPGTALNTIYF.